The clone carrying this T cell receptor beta chain was observed many times. The sample originates from a study of T cells in Graves' hyperthyroidism and ophthalmopathy. V dropped 7 bases and J dropped 0; count of bases not matched to a gene: 9. This CDR3 comprises 16 residues. Germline loops: CDR1 MNHNS, CDR2 SASEGT. Amplification yielded TCR beta CDR3 regions, with RNA transcripts as the source. The HTBI set primed first-round TCR CDR3 RT-PCR. TCRdb redid the calling of the multiplex PCR reads with MiXCR, one entry per CDR3 protein. The repertoire holds 450,000 to 650,000 distinct CDR3 sequences, with over 15% as singletons. Ophthalmopathy patients all had a Clinical Activity Score of at least 3, a NOSPECS grade of at least 4 and disease under 3 months old. The study excluded patients with uncontrolled infection, other autoimmune disease, pregnancy or lactation. Used for diagnoses were clinical symptoms, serum thyroxine and TRAb, thyroid ultrasound and orbital computed tomography. Fresh 10 ml peripheral blood yielded PBMCs.

Sequenced input: blood. The source of this sequence is a woman aged 18 to 35 with Graves' ophthalmopathy. The chain joins TRBV6-1 to TRBJ2-1; TRBD2 aligns across 7 bases. CDR3 nucleotides: TGTGCCAGCAATACAGCGGGACTGAGCTCCTACAATGAGCAGTTCTTC. The encoded protein is CASNTAGLSSYNEQFF.